This T cell receptor beta chain appears in the sequencing data of a study of blood T cell repertoires in COVID-19. Across the whole study: The United States, Italy and Spain provided the acute and convalescent COVID-19 samples. T cells, B-cell-depleted T cells, or PBMCs supplied cDNA or gDNA.

Germline CDR1 and CDR2: SGHAT and FQNNGV. This CDR3 is 17 amino acids long. With V trimmed by 1 base and J by 2 bases, 6 bases remained unmatched. Profiled with immunoSEQ multiplex PCR; TCRdb holds only in-frame clones, not every one. In the table there are tens of thousands of clones, 78% of which are singletons. Material: peripheral blood. This rearrangement joins TRBV11-2 to TRBJ2-7, with 12 bases matching TRBD2. The TCR originated in a human donor in a cohort sampled during active COVID-19. The CDR3 is CASSLGPGLAGTYEQYF. For the CDR3, the DNA is TGTGCCAGCAGCTTAGGGCCCGGACTAGCGGGAACCTACGAGCAGTACTTC.